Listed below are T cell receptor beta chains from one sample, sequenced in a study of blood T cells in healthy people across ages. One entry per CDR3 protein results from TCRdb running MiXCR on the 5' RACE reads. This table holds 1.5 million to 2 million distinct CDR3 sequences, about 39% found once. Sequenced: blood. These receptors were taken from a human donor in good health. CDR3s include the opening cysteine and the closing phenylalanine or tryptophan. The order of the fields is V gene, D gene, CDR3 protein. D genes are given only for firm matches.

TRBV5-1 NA CASSLLMAGEKLFF
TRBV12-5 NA CASDPPRGGSFNNEQFF
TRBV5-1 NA CASSLSGLGYEQYF
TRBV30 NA CAWSFNVGEQFF
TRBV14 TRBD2 CASSLGLVGGLAKNIQYF
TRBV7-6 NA CASSLAQGWDEQFF
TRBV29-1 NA CSVIQASNQPQHF
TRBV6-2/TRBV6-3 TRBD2 CASSYGLAGGASYEQYF
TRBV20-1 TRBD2 CSARYSGGLNGQFF
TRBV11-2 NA CASSLEGQTPYNEQFF
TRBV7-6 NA CASSLGQIGGTRYF
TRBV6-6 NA CVSSPGYGYTF
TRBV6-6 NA CASSYGQGEENEQYF
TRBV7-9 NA CASSPTGSPYNEQFF
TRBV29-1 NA CSVDRSEGAGYTF
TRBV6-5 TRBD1 CASSYSLQGVETQYF
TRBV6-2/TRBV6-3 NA CASTEGPEAFF
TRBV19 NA CASSISSSYEQYF
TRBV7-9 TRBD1 CASSPIPRTGKAFF
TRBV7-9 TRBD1 CASRVDRGRGEQYF
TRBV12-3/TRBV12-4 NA CASSLEVGETQYF
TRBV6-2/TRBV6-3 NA CASSDIDEGIADTQYF
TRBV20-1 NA CSARDHQETQYF
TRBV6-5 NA CASSPDRSRGNTIYF